This note documents a single T cell receptor beta chain sequence. This sample stems from a study of blood T cell repertoires in COVID-19. As for the study in general: Samples of COVID-19 (acute and convalescent) were obtained from the United States, Italy and Spain.

CDR3 length equals 14 residues. J was trimmed by 1 base and V by 4 bases; bases with no gene match: 4. Germline V gene data show CDR1 as SGHTS and CDR2 as YDEGEE. Self-reported history from a screening survey and questionnaire set each donor's cohort. Authors' data handling: Amplification of reference gene primers was used by the study to estimate nucleated cell counts. Sequencing was performed with immunoSEQ multiplex PCR; in TCRdb, only in-frame clones are kept and a portion is missing. The DNA was the basis for D and trimming; V, J and clone size are from that table. In the table there are about 250,000 clones, under 90% of which are singletons.

The receptor comes from a man in his forties who had recovered from COVID-19. The rearrangement joins TRBV5-8 to TRBJ2-7; the match to TRBD1 covers 8 bases. What was sequenced was PBMCs or T cells enriched from blood (not recorded which). The CDR3 DNA reads as TGTGCCAGCAGCCCGAGGGACAGGTCCTACGAGCAGTACTTC. Amino acid sequence: CASSPRDRSYEQYF.